These 9 T cell receptor beta chains share one sample of origin, sequenced in a study of T cell changes during pregnancy in multiple sclerosis. Data came from immunoSEQ multiplex PCR; TCRdb stores just in-frame clones and leaves some out. The sample carries some 85,000 clones, around 94% recorded once. The input for sequencing was peripheral blood, taken in the third trimester of pregnancy. The receptors shown here come from a female donor with multiple sclerosis, enrolled in a pregnancy study.

The chain combines TRBV28 with TRBJ2-1, with 9 bases that match TRBD2. V dropped 1 base and J dropped 6; count of bases not matched to a gene: 13. The CDR3 consists of 18 residues. Germline assignment: CDR1 MDHEN and CDR2 SYDVKM. CDR3 protein: CASSLLGFGGRASNEQFF. The CDR3 region has the DNA TGTGCCAGCAGTTTATTGGGTTTTGGCGGGAGGGCCTCCAATGAGCAGTTCTTC.

The chain is built from TRBV29-1 and TRBJ1-1; the match to TRBD1 covers 8 bases. Trimming took 6 bases from V and 5 from J; bases not matched to a gene: 8. The germline V gene has CDR1 SQVTM and CDR2 ANQGSEA. The CDR3 runs to 13 residues. The CDR3, as DNA: TGCAGCGTGACAGACAGGGGCAAGACTGAAGCTTTCTTT. Translation: CSVTDRGKTEAFF. Based on the CDR3 plus reference TRBV29-1 and TRBJ1-1, the full variable domain is SAVISQKPSRDICQRGTSLTIQCQVDSQVTMMFWYRQQPGQSLTLIATANQGSEATYESGFVIDKFPISRPNLTFSTLTVSNMSPEDSSIYLCSVTDRGKTEAFFGQGTRLTVV.

The chain links TRBV6-5 to TRBJ2-3; D perhaps matches TRBD1 (5 bases). The CDR3 extends over 11 amino acids. The germline V gene has CDR1 MNHEY and CDR2 SVGAGI. V lost 6 bases and J 8 bases, leaving 9 bases between the germline ends. For the CDR3, the DNA is TGTGCCAGCAGCGAAGGGGTTACGCAGTATTTT. Its translation is CASSEGVTQYF.

In this sample, this clone turned up a few times. J is TRBJ2-7 and V is TRBV28, with 8 bases identical to TRBD2. Germline V gene lookup returns CDR1 MDHEN and CDR2 SYDVKM. The CDR3 totals 16 residues. The junction had 13 bases not matched to a gene; V was cut back by 5 bases and J by 4 bases. CDR3 in DNA: TGTGCCAGCAGTCCCCATTCGGGAGGGCCGTCGTACGAGCAGTACTTC. This gives the protein CASSPHSGGPSYEQYF. The whole variable domain, remainder taken from reference TRBV28 and TRBJ2-7, is DVKVTQSSRYLVKRTGEKVFLECVQDMDHENMFWYRQDPGLGLRLIYFSYDVKMKEKGDIPEGYSVSREKKERFSLILESASTNQTSMYLCASSPHSGGPSYEQYFGPGTRLTVT.

This rearrangement joins TRBV13 to TRBJ2-1; 7 bases agree with TRBD2. V shed 3 bases and J 1 base; nucleotides not matched to a gene: 6. This CDR3 has 16 amino acids. Germline V gene lookup returns CDR1 PRHDT and CDR2 FYEKMQ (reference sequence). Written as DNA, the CDR3 is TGTGCCAGCAGCTTTTCTTTGCGGGAGTCCTACAATGAGCAGTTCTTC. Translated: CASSFSLRESYNEQFF. The variable domain in full, completed from reference TRBV13 and TRBJ2-1, reads AAGVIQSPRHLIKEKRETATLKCYPIPRHDTVYWYQQGPGQDPQFLISFYEKMQSDKGSIPDRFSAQQFSDYHSELNMSSLELGDSALYFCASSFSLRESYNEQFFGPGTRLTVL.

The chain carries TRBV27 and TRBJ2-1; D is undetermined. The CDR3 extends over 13 amino acids. Per the germline V gene, CDR1 is MNHEY and CDR2 is SMNVEV (reference sequence). Trimming took 3 bases from V and 5 from J, leaving 8 bases between them. The CDR3 is CASSFGSNNEQFF. The CDR3 bases are TGTGCCAGCAGTTTTGGTAGCAACAATGAGCAGTTCTTC.

The chain links TRBV30 to TRBJ2-7; a weak D match, TRBD1 (6 bases). Trimming left V 3 bases short and J 0 bases short, with 12 bases between. Germline CDR1 reads GTSNPN; CDR2 reads SVGIG (reference sequence). The CDR3 sequence is 14 residues long. The chain's CDR3 is CAWRYQGSSYEQYF. In nucleotides, the CDR3 is TGTGCCTGGAGGTACCAGGGGAGCTCCTACGAGCAGTACTTC.

The CDR3 DNA sequence: TGCGCCAGCAGCCCGTGGCGGGAGGGCCAACAGAATGAGCAGTTCTTC. Translation gives CASSPWREGQQNEQFF. The V gene is TRBV4-1, the J gene TRBJ2-1; 9 bases line up with TRBD2. The trim removed 4 bases at V and 7 bases at J, leaving 11 bases unmatched. This CDR3 is 16 amino acids long. In germline, CDR1 is MGHRA, CDR2 YSYEKL.

This clone came up once. The J gene is TRBJ2-1, the V gene TRBV7-9; a possible D gene is TRBD2 (6 bases). Germline CDR1 is SEHNR and CDR2 is FQNEAQ (reference sequence). The CDR3 has 15 amino acids. The V gene lost 4 bases and the J gene lost 6 bases, with 16 bases spanning the gap. The CDR3 protein is CASSSPGTQPNEQFF. In DNA form, the CDR3 reads TGTGCCAGCAGCTCTCCCGGGACTCAACCCAATGAGCAGTTCTTC.